This TCR beta chain was captured in a study of PD-L1 blockade in urothelial cancer. Study at large: Intravenous atezolizumab, 1,200 mg every 3 weeks, was begun by patients around 2014.

CDR1 is SGDLS, CDR2 YYNGEE, per germline. V lost 0 bases to trimming and J lost 2 bases, with 10 bases between them. The CDR3 length is 15 residues. This clone was detected once. Its antigen is as yet unknown. Only in-frame clones appear in the TCRdb table, and some are missing; sequencing was by immunoSEQ multiplex PCR. In the table there are about 50,000 clones, roughly 84% of which are singletons. The time point here: peripheral blood 6 weeks after treatment start. Study-level results: Having blood TCR clonality under the median before treatment predicted better survival.

The chain recombines TRBV9 with TRBJ2-3, with a possible D match to TRBD2 (5 bases). This TCR was sampled from a man aged 50 or older with urothelial cancer. The specimen comprised PBMCs, sampled around atezolizumab (anti-PD-L1) treatment. CDR3 nucleotides: TGTGCCAGCAGCGTAGGTAGCGCTTTCACAGATACGCAGTATTTT. The encoded protein is CASSVGSAFTDTQYF.